This TCR beta chain was sequenced during a study of shared clonotypes between healthy human individuals. Sequencing used immunoSEQ multiplex PCR; TCRdb keeps in-frame clones, though not all of them. This table holds about 690,000 clones, 80% to 95% found once. There are 14 residues in the CDR3. V was clipped by 5 bases and J by 2 bases, with 11 bases between them. The germline V gene has CDR1 SGDLS and CDR2 YYNGEE. The receptor was derived from a man in his late teens or twenties in good health. Some clones in this sample may be carry-over from other donors' samples. This rearrangement joins TRBV9 to TRBJ1-3; maybe TRBD1 (5 bases). Sample: memory CD8+ T cells from PBMCs. Stated subset: CD45RO+ cells pooled with CCR7-negative TemRA cells. In DNA form, the CDR3 reads TGTGCCAGCAGGGGGGAAGAAACTGGAAACACCATATATTTT. As protein: CASRGEETGNTIYF.